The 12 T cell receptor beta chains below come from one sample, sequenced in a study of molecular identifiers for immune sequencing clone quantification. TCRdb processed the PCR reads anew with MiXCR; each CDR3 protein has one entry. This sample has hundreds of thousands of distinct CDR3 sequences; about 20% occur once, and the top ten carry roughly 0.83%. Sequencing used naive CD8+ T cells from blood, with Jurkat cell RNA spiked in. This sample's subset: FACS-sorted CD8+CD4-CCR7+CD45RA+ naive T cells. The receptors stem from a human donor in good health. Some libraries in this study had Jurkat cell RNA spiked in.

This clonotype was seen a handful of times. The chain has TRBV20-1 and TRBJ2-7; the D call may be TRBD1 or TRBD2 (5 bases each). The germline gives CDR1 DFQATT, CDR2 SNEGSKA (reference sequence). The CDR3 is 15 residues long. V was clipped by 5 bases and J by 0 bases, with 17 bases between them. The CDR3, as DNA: TGCAGTGCTTCTAACCGGGACGCCGGCTCCTACGAGCAGTACTTC. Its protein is CSASNRDAGSYEQYF.

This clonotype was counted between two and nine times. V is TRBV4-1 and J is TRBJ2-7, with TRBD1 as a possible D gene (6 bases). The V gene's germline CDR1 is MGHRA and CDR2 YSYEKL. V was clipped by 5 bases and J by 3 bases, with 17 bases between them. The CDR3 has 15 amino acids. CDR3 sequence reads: CASSFKTGHNYEQYF. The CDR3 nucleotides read TGCGCCAGCAGCTTCAAGACAGGACATAACTACGAGCAGTACTTC.

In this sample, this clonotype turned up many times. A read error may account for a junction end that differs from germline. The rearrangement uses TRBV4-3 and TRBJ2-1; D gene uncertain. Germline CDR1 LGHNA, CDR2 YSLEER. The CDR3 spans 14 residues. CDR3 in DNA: TGCGCCAGCAGCCAAGGTAGGAGCTACGATGAGCAGTTCTTC. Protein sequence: CASSQGRSYDEQFF.

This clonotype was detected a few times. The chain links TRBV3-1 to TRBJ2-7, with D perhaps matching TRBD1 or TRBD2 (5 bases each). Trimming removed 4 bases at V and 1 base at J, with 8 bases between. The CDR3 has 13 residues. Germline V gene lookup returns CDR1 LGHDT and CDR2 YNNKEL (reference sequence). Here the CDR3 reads CASSRGRSYEQYF. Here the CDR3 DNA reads TGTGCCAGCAGCCGGGGGAGATCCTACGAGCAGTACTTC.

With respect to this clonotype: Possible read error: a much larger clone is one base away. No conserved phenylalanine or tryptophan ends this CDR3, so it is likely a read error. As DNA, the CDR3 is TGCGCCAGCGCCGGACAGGGACTTTCCGGCTACACCTCC. The encoded protein is CASAGQGLSGYTS. This chain uses TRBV4-1 with TRBJ1-2, with 8 bases matching TRBD1. CDR1 is MGHRA and CDR2 is YSYEKL in the germline V gene. CDR3 length: 13 residues. V dropped 8 bases and J dropped 8; count of bases not matched to a gene: 10.

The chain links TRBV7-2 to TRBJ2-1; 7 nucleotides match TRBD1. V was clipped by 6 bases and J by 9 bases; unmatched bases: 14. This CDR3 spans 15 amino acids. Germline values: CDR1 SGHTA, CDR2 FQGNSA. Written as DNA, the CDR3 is TGTACCAGCAGTAGAGAAAGGGGGCTTCTTGTTGAGCAGTTCTTC. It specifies CTSSRERGLLVEQFF.

The CDR3 reads CASNFSPGKRYEQYF. In nucleotides, the CDR3 is TGTGCCAGCAACTTCTCCCCGGGAAAACGCTACGAGCAGTACTTC. The V and J genes are TRBV27 and TRBJ2-7; maybe TRBD2 (5 bases). The V gene lost 7 bases and the J gene lost 3 bases, with 19 bases spanning the gap. The CDR3 has 15 amino acids. Germline V CDR1 and CDR2: MNHEY, SMNVEV (reference sequence).

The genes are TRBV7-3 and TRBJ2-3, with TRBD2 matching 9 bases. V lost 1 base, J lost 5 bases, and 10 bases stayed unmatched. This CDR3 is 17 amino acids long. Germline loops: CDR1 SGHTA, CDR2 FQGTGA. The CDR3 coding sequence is TGTGCCAGCAGCTTAAAGGGGTTGCGGGAGGGTGAAGATACGCAGTATTTT. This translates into CASSLKGLREGEDTQYF.

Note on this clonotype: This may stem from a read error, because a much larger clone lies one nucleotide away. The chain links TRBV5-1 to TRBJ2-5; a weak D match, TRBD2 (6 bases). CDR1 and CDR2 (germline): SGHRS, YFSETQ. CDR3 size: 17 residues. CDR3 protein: CACSSAIEEGDQETQYF. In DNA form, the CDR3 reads TGCGCCTGCAGCTCAGCAATCGAGGAGGGAGACCAAGAGACCCAGTACTTC.

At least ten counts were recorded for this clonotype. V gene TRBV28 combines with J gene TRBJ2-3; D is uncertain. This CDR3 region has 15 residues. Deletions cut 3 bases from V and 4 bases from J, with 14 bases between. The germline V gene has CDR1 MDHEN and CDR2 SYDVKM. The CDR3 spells CASSFEYRLPDTQYF. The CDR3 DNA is TGTGCCAGCAGTTTCGAATACAGACTCCCAGATACGCAGTATTTT. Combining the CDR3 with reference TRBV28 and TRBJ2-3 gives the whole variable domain DVKVTQSSRYLVKRTGEKVFLECVQDMDHENMFWYRQDPGLGLRLIYFSYDVKMKEKGDIPEGYSVSREKKERFSLILESASTNQTSMYLCASSFEYRLPDTQYFGPGTRLTVL.

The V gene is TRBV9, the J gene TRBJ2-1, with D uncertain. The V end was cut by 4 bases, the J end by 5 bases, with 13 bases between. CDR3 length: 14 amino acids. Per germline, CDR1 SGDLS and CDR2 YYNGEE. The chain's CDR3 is CASSPVTGDNEQFF. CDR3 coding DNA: TGTGCCAGCAGCCCCGTGACTGGGGACAATGAGCAGTTCTTC.

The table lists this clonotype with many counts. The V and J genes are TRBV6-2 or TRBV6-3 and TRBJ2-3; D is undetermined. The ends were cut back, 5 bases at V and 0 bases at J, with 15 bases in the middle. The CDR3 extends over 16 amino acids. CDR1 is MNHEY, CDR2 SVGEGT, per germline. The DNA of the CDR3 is TGTGCCAGCAGTCCACGGGTCGGAGCTAGCACAGATACGCAGTATTTT. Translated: CASSPRVGASTDTQYF.